In this sample, the clone carrying this T cell receptor (beta chain) turned up many times. As yet, its antigen is unknown. With MiXCR, TCRdb called clones anew from the PCR reads. The data hold 10,000 to 15,000 clones, with 27% observed a single time. All patients reached thyroid surgery having received no treatment beforehand. This sample was taken from a study of metastatic and nonmetastatic thyroid tumors. Study information: Both malignant and benign thyroid patients supplied peripheral blood and tumor or nodule tissue samples, across which the repertoires of these patients were then compared. Findings and caveats of the study: Reports indicated that malignant thyroid tumors showed significantly higher TCR beta diversity than benign nodules did, in blood and tumor.

The CDR3 extends over 15 amino acids. Looked up from germline, CDR1 is SGHKS and CDR2 is YYEKEE (reference sequence). Trimming removed 4 bases from V and 15 bases from J, with 26 bases in between. The chain carries TRBV5-5 and TRBJ2-1; D uncertain. The receptor comes from a female donor with papillary thyroid cancer or a benign thyroid nodule (not recorded which). Some clones in this sample may be carry-over from other donors' samples. The specimen was tumor tissue. As DNA, the CDR3 is TGTGCCAGCAGCCATGCACCTAGTGATCCCCTGTCGGGGTTCTTC. Its translation: CASSHAPSDPLSGFF.